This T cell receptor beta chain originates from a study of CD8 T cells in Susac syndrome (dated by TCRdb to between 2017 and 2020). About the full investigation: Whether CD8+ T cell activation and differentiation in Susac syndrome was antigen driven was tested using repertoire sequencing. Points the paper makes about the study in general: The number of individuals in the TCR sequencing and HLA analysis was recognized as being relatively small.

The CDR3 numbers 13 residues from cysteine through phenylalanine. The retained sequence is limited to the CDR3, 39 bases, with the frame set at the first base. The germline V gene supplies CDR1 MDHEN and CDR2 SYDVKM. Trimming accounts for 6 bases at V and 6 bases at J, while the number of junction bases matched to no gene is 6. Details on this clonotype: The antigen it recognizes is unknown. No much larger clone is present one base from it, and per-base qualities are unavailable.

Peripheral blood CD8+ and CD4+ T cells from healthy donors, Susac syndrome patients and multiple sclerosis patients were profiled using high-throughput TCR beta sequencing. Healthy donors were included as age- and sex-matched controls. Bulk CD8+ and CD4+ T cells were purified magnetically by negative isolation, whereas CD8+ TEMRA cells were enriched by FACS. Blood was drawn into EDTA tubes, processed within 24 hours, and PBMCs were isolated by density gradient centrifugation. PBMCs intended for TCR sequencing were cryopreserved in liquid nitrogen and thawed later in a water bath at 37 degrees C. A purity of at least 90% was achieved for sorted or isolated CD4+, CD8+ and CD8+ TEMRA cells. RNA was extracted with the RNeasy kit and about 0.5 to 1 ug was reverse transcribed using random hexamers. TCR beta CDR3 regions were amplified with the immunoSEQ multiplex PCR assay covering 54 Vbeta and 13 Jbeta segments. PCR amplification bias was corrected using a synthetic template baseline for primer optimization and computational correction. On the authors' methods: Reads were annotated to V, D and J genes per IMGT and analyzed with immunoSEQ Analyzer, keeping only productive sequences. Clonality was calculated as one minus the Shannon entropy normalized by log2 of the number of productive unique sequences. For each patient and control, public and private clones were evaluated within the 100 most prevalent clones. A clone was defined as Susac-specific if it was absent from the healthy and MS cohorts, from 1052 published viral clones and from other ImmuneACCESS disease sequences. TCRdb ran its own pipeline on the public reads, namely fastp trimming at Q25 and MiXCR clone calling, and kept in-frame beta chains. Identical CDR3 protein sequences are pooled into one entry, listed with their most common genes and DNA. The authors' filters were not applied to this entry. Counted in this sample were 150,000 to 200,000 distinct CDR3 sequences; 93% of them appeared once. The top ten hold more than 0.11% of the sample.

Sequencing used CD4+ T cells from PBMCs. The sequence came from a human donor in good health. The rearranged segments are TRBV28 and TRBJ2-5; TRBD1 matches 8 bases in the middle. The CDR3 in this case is CASSVGQGQTQYF. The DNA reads TGTGCCAGCAGCGTTGGACAGGGCCAGACCCAGTACTTC.